The rows below give T cell receptor beta chains drawn from one sample of a study of T-cell reconstitution after alpha-beta-depleted transplantation in children. Via MiXCR, TCRdb re-called the PCR reads, giving one row per CDR3 protein. Among roughly 590,000 distinct CDR3 sequences, roughly 17% were seen once, and the ten largest hold 1.1%. Source: PBMCs from the stem cell graft donor, taken from the stem cell graft. The receptor source for this set is a human donor who donated a stem cell graft to a child with acute myeloid leukemia. Each CDR3 is given with its conserved first and last residue. The D gene is left open where the match is weak. Size is omitted from some rows. Given values are once, few, many or a class for expanded clones.

J gene: TRBJ1-2
clone size: few
D gene: TRBD1
V gene: TRBV6-1
CDR3 DNA: TGTGCCAGCAGGTTCCCGGGACAGCGATATGGCTACACCTTC
CDR3 protein: CASRFPGQRYGYTF

J gene: TRBJ2-5
clone size: many
D gene: TRBD2
V gene: TRBV20-1
CDR3 DNA: TGCAGTGCTGTTCGTGGGACTAACCAAGAGACCCAGTACTTC
CDR3 protein: CSAVRGTNQETQYF

J gene: TRBJ2-1
clone size: few
D gene: TRBD2
V gene: TRBV5-1
CDR3 DNA: TGCGCCAGCAGTGGGGGGGTCAATGAGCAGTTCTTC
CDR3 protein: CASSGGVNEQFF

J gene: TRBJ2-7
clone size: many
D gene: -
V gene: TRBV20-1
CDR3 DNA: TGCAGTGCCGACCAACTTAACGGCCACGAGCAGTACTTC
CDR3 protein: CSADQLNGHEQYF

J gene: TRBJ1-2
clone size: many
D gene: TRBD1
V gene: TRBV5-1
CDR3 DNA: TGCGCCAGCAGCTTGCAGGGGGCCTCCGATGGCTACACCTTC
CDR3 protein: CASSLQGASDGYTF

J gene: TRBJ2-7
clone size: many
D gene: -
V gene: TRBV7-2
CDR3 DNA: TGTGCCAGCAGCTTTGGCAGGGGGGCCTACGAGCAGTACTTC
CDR3 protein: CASSFGRGAYEQYF

J gene: TRBJ2-1
clone size: -
D gene: TRBD2
V gene: TRBV5-1
CDR3 DNA: TGCGCCAGCAGACCTCGGACTAGCGGGGACTATGAGCAGTTCTTC
CDR3 protein: CASRPRTSGDYEQFF

J gene: TRBJ1-6
clone size: many
D gene: -
V gene: TRBV6-5
CDR3 DNA: TGTGCCAGCAGTTACGGTGGCTATAATTCACCCCTCCACTTT
CDR3 protein: CASSYGGYNSPLHF

J gene: TRBJ2-4
clone size: -
D gene: -
V gene: TRBV5-1
CDR3 DNA: TGCGCCAGCAGCTTGGGTGGGTTGGACATTCAGTACTTC
CDR3 protein: CASSLGGLDIQYF

J gene: TRBJ1-5
clone size: few
D gene: TRBD1
V gene: TRBV7-2
CDR3 DNA: TGTGCCAGCAGTTCGGGACAGGGGGTTTCTCAGCCCCAGCATTTT
CDR3 protein: CASSSGQGVSQPQHF

J gene: TRBJ2-5
clone size: few
D gene: -
V gene: TRBV5-1
CDR3 DNA: TGCGCCAGCCGGCGGGGTGGATGGTACCAAGAGACCCAGTACTTC
CDR3 protein: CASRRGGWYQETQYF

J gene: TRBJ2-7
clone size: -
D gene: -
V gene: TRBV7-2
CDR3 DNA: TGTGCCAGCAGCTTATCTCGACATTCGACTTCCTACGAGCAGTACTTC
CDR3 protein: CASSLSRHSTSYEQYF

J gene: TRBJ2-7
clone size: few
D gene: -
V gene: TRBV7-9
CDR3 DNA: TGTGCCAGCAGCTTAGTGGACAAAGCCTACGAGCAGTACTTC
CDR3 protein: CASSLVDKAYEQYF

J gene: TRBJ1-2
clone size: many
D gene: -
V gene: TRBV29-1
CDR3 DNA: TGCAGCGTTGAAGATCGAGGACAACAACCTTATGGCTACACCTTC
CDR3 protein: CSVEDRGQQPYGYTF

J gene: TRBJ2-5
clone size: many
D gene: -
V gene: TRBV7-6
CDR3 DNA: TGTGCCAGCAGCCACCATGGGGAGACCCAGTACTTC
CDR3 protein: CASSHHGETQYF

J gene: TRBJ2-5
clone size: -
D gene: -
V gene: TRBV20-1
CDR3 DNA: TGCAGTGCTAGAGAGTCGAGGAACACCCAGTACTTC
CDR3 protein: CSARESRNTQYF

J gene: TRBJ2-5
clone size: many
D gene: -
V gene: TRBV12-3/TRBV12-4
CDR3 DNA: TGTGCCAGCAGTTCCAGGGACGGCCAAGAGACCCAGTACTTC
CDR3 protein: CASSSRDGQETQYF

J gene: TRBJ1-5
clone size: few
D gene: -
V gene: TRBV5-6
CDR3 DNA: TGTGCCAGCAGCTTGGGGGGGGGGAAGCCCCAGCATTTT
CDR3 protein: CASSLGGGKPQHF